This TCR beta chain was sequenced for a study of blood T cell repertoires in COVID-19. Looking at the study overall: T cells, B-cell-depleted T cells, or PBMCs provided the cDNA or gDNA that served as material.

Original methodology: Amplification of reference gene primers provided the estimated nucleated cell counts. Sequencing used immunoSEQ multiplex PCR; TCRdb keeps in-frame clones, though not all of them. The V and J calls and clone size come from that table; D and trimming were worked out from the DNA. The data hold around 620,000 clones, with about 90% observed a single time. This receptor was identified in a woman under 30 with acute or convalescent COVID-19. The sequenced sample was peripheral blood.

The chain's CDR3 is CASSIRGTGGSLNGYTF. CDR3 sequence (DNA): TGTGCCAGTAGTATAAGGGGGACAGGGGGTTCTCTAAATGGCTACACCTTC. The chain has TRBV19 and TRBJ1-2; TRBD1 matches 11 bases. In germline, CDR1 is LNHDA, CDR2 SQIVND (reference sequence). This CDR3 is built from 17 residues. The J segment lost 6 bases and the V segment lost 2 bases, leaving 11 bases of the junction unmatched.